These 24 T cell receptor beta chains were sequenced from one sample in a study of Ad26.COV2.S vaccination and SARS-CoV-2 variants. Assay used: immunoSEQ multiplex PCR; TCRdb lists only in-frame clones, some missing. This sample has a few hundred thousand clones, with around nine tenths found just once. Indicated treatment: some 20 received Ad26.COV2.S at low or high dose, single or two shots; a few received placebo; per-sample allocation not given. Sample collection was performed on day 63 after the first vaccine or placebo injection. The starting material was peripheral blood, obtained in a trial of Ad26.COV2.S vaccine versus placebo. The source of these receptors is a person between 18 and 65 years old who received the Ad26.COV2.S COVID-19 vaccine or a placebo.

The chain couples TRBV5-4 to TRBJ2-7; 9 bases match TRBD2. There are 13 residues in the CDR3. The germline V gene encodes CDR1 SGHNT and CDR2 YYREEE (reference sequence). V lost 4 bases and J lost 7; bases outside the gene matches: 6. CDR3 sequence reads: CASSRGLAGEQYF. CDR3 bases: TGTGCCAGCAGCCGGGGACTAGCCGGGGAGCAGTACTTC.

The chain links TRBV15 to TRBJ2-5; D possibly uses TRBD1 or TRBD2 (5 bases each). With 3 bases removed from V and 4 bases from J, the gap between germline ends came to 15 bases. The germline V gene encodes CDR1 LNHNV and CDR2 YYDKDF (reference sequence). This CDR3 is built from 15 residues. The CDR3 DNA reads as TGTGCCACCAGCAGTGGGACCAGTCGGGCAGAGACCCAGTACTTC. The encoded protein is CATSSGTSRAETQYF.

The V gene is TRBV6-5, the J gene TRBJ2-7; 7 nucleotides align to TRBD1. This CDR3 has 14 amino acids. Per the germline V gene, CDR1 is MNHEY and CDR2 is SVGAGI. V lost 2 bases to trimming and J lost 3 bases; unmatched junction nucleotides: 4. The CDR3 is CASSYGQGVYEQYF. The DNA of the CDR3 is TGTGCCAGCAGTTACGGCCAGGGGGTCTACGAGCAGTACTTC.

This sequence joins TRBV7-2 and TRBJ2-1; D gene unclear. The CDR3 is 16 amino acids. Germline values: CDR1 SGHTA, CDR2 FQGNSA. V gave up 2 bases and J gave up 0 bases, with 11 bases separating them. The CDR3 nucleotides are TGTGCCAGCAGCTTAAATAGAGTAAGCTCCTACAATGAGCAGTTCTTC. Translating it yields CASSLNRVSSYNEQFF.

The genes are TRBV21-1 and TRBJ2-7; no DNA check was done on the table's D call, TRBD2. TRBV21-1 is designated a pseudogene. The CDR3 totals 15 residues. This chain's CDR3 is CASSDTPGRTTEQYF. In DNA, the CDR3 is TGTGCCAGCAGCGATACCCCGGGACGGACTACCGAGCAGTACTTC.

This clone was recorded once. The chain employs TRBV14 and TRBJ1-2, with 7 bases aligning to TRBD1. The CDR3 has 16 residues. Germline V gene lookup returns CDR1 SGHDN and CDR2 FVKESK. J gave up 1 base and V 3 bases, and 8 bases lay outside the gene matches. The CDR3 nucleotides are TGTGCCAGCAGCCAGACGACAGGGATCCTTAACTATGGCTACACCTTC. Residues: CASSQTTGILNYGYTF.

The chain joins TRBV13 to TRBJ2-1, with 9 positions matching TRBD2. This CDR3 has 14 amino acids. Germline CDR1 PRHDT, CDR2 FYEKMQ (reference sequence). J lost 8 bases, V lost 5 bases, and 7 bases had no gene match. The CDR3 sequence is CASSLSGRTDEQFF. CDR3 DNA: TGTGCCAGCAGCCTGAGCGGGAGGACAGATGAGCAGTTCTTC.

The chain couples TRBV6-6 to TRBJ1-1; D is unresolved. The germline V and J ends were trimmed by 4 bases and 5 bases, with 11 bases remaining between them. The CDR3 covers 13 residues. CDR1 and CDR2 (germline): MNHNY, SVGAGI (reference sequence). This CDR3 reads CASSFPSRTEAFF. The CDR3 nucleotides read TGTGCCAGCAGTTTTCCATCTAGGACTGAAGCTTTCTTT.

V usage is TRBV4-1 and J usage is TRBJ2-5; maybe TRBD2 (6 bases). V was trimmed by 1 base and J by 1 base, leaving 7 bases between them. Germline V gene sequence: CDR1 MGHRA, CDR2 YSYEKL. The CDR3 is 14 residues long. The CDR3: CASSQASAQETQYF. As DNA, the CDR3 is TGCGCCAGCAGCCAAGCTAGCGCCCAAGAGACCCAGTACTTC.

As regards this clone: The same CDR3 arises from other DNA sequences in this sample as well. The chain carries TRBV28 and TRBJ2-1; TRBD2 is a possible D gene (6 bases). Germline CDR1 and CDR2: MDHEN and SYDVKM. The CDR3 extends over 16 amino acids. Trimming took 5 bases from V and 0 from J, leaving 14 bases between them. The CDR3 protein is CASSLSGRSSYNEQFF. The CDR3 DNA reads TGTGCCAGCAGTCTTAGCGGCCGGAGCTCCTACAATGAGCAGTTCTTC. Full variable domain (rest looked up from reference TRBV28 and TRBJ2-1): DVKVTQSSRYLVKRTGEKVFLECVQDMDHENMFWYRQDPGLGLRLIYFSYDVKMKEKGDIPEGYSVSREKKERFSLILESASTNQTSMYLCASSLSGRSSYNEQFFGPGTRLTVL.

The chain combines TRBV29-1 with TRBJ1-2; tentatively, D is TRBD1 (5 bases). Germline V gives CDR1 SQVTM, CDR2 ANQGSEA. The CDR3 extends over 15 amino acids. V was pared by 2 bases and J by 1 base, with 14 bases between. This CDR3 is CSVERGILRNYGYTF. The CDR3 coding sequence is TGCAGCGTTGAAAGGGGCATACTACGTAACTATGGCTACACCTTC.

This chain joins TRBV2 and TRBJ1-2; 10 bases are shared with TRBD1. The germline CDR1 and CDR2 sequences are SNHLY and FYNNEI. The V and J ends lost 6 bases and 6 bases, in that order; junction bases with no gene match: 7. This CDR3 has 14 residues. CDR3 in amino acids: CASSYGQGVNGYTF. The CDR3 DNA is TGTGCCAGCAGCTACGGACAGGGGGTGAATGGCTACACCTTC. The full variable domain, in which reference TRBV2 and TRBJ1-2 provide the parts outside the CDR3, is EPEVTQTPSHQVTQMGQEVILRCVPISNHLYFYWYRQILGQKVEFLVSFYNNEISEKSEIFDDQFSVERPDGSNFTLKIRSTKLEDSAMYFCASSYGQGVNGYTFGSGTRLTVV.

The V call is TRBV6-2 or TRBV6-3, the J call TRBJ2-7; TRBD2 matches at 10 bases. CDR1 is MNHEY and CDR2 is SVGEGT in the germline V gene. The CDR3 runs 12 residues. The junction had 1 base not matched to a gene; V was cut back by 2 bases and J by 9 bases. The DNA of the CDR3 is TGTGCCAGCAGTTACAGCGGGAGGGGGCAGTACTTC. This sequence encodes CASSYSGRGQYF.

This clone was picked up a small number of times. CDR3 loop: CASSSNQPVGEKLFF. The CDR3 nucleotides are TGCGCCAGCAGCTCGAATCAACCCGTGGGTGAAAAACTGTTTTTT. The chain joins TRBV5-1 to TRBJ1-4; D call uncertain. The CDR3 is 15 residues long. Trimming shortened V by 3 bases and J by 7 bases, and 16 bases separated the two germline ends. The germline V gene encodes CDR1 SGHRS and CDR2 YFSETQ.

The chain has TRBV29-1 and TRBJ2-7, with 9 positions matching TRBD2. CDR1 is SQVTM and CDR2 is ANQGSEA in the germline V gene. The CDR3 sequence is 13 residues long. V shed 5 bases and J 2 bases; nucleotides not matched to a gene: 4. Here the CDR3 reads CSVQRGVTYEQYF. The CDR3 DNA reads as TGCAGCGTTCAGCGGGGGGTCACCTACGAGCAGTACTTC.

This clone was seen once. The rearrangement uses TRBV5-6 and TRBJ1-1; D ambiguous. Per germline, CDR1 SGHDT and CDR2 YYEEEE. The V and J ends lost 1 base and 0 bases respectively, with 7 bases between them. The length of the CDR3 is 14 residues. This CDR3 reads CASSLLGLNTEAFF. DNA of the CDR3: TGTGCCAGCAGCTTGCTAGGCCTGAACACTGAAGCTTTCTTT.

The chain links TRBV10-3 to TRBJ2-7; 7 nucleotides align to TRBD2. Germline CDR1 ENHRY, CDR2 SYGVKD. J lost 0 bases, V lost 2 bases, and 4 bases had no gene match. CDR3 length equals 15 residues. The CDR3 loop is CAISETRTSSYEQYF. The CDR3 nucleotides read TGTGCCATCAGTGAGACACGGACTAGCTCCTACGAGCAGTACTTC.

V is TRBV6-5 and J is TRBJ2-5; D unclear. The ends were cut back, 6 bases at V and 4 bases at J, with 6 bases in the middle. Looked up from germline, CDR1 is MNHEY and CDR2 is SVGAGI. The CDR3 is made up of 11 amino acids. CDR3 nucleotide sequence: TGTGCCAGCAGGACGGGAGAGACCCAGTACTTC. This sequence encodes CASRTGETQYF.

The V gene is TRBV4-1, the J gene TRBJ1-3; D may be TRBD1 (6 bases). CDR1 and CDR2 from the germline V gene are MGHRA and YSYEKL. The CDR3 sequence is 17 residues long. Deletions cut 0 bases from V and 0 bases from J, with 12 bases between. The CDR3 DNA sequence: TGCGCCAGCAGCCAAGATGAGACAGGCGACTCTGGAAACACCATATATTTT. Translated: CASSQDETGDSGNTIYF.

This chain uses TRBV4-3 with TRBJ1-3; no clear D gene. Germline CDR1 and CDR2: LGHNA and YSLEER. Trimming removed 4 bases at V and 4 bases at J, with 8 bases between. The CDR3 is made up of 13 amino acids. DNA for the CDR3: TGCGCCAGCAGCCCCCATAGGGGAAACACCATATATTTT. Its translation is CASSPHRGNTIYF.

The V and J genes are TRBV25-1 and TRBJ1-3; weak D call: TRBD1 (6 bases). The CDR3 is 15 residues long. V lost 4 bases to trimming and J lost 7 bases, with 17 bases between them. CDR1 is MGHDK, CDR2 SYGVNS, per germline. CDR3: CASSVAGTSPNTIYF. DNA for the CDR3: TGTGCCAGCAGTGTTGCCGGGACAAGTCCTAACACCATATATTTT.

CDR3: CASSTQGEETQYF. CDR3 coding DNA: TGTGCCAGCAGCACACAGGGGGAAGAGACCCAGTACTTC. The V call is TRBV11-2, the J call TRBJ2-5; TRBD1 matches 8 bases. The CDR3 length is 13 residues. Germline trimming cut 5 bases from V and 3 bases from J; bases unmatched to any gene: 2. The germline gives CDR1 SGHAT, CDR2 FQNNGV.

The J gene is TRBJ2-2, the V gene TRBV7-2; the D gene is possibly TRBD2 (6 bases). The V end was cut by 5 bases, the J end by 3 bases, with 10 bases between. The CDR3 has 14 amino acids. Germline V gene data show CDR1 as SGHTA and CDR2 as FQGNSA. Written as DNA, the CDR3 is TGTGCCAGCAGCACGGGACTTTACACCGGGGAGCTGTTTTTT. Translating gives CASSTGLYTGELFF.

The chain employs TRBV5-1 and TRBJ2-7; 8 nucleotides match TRBD1. V shed 3 bases and J 5 bases; nucleotides not matched to a gene: 10. This CDR3 region has 15 residues. The germline CDR1 and CDR2 sequences are SGHRS and YFSETQ. CDR3 DNA: TGCGCCAGCAGCTCCGAGACAGGGGTAACGGACGAGCAGTACTTC. Translated: CASSSETGVTDEQYF.